This TCR beta chain was documented in a study of T cell responses to AZD1222 COVID-19 vaccine. This clone has just one count. Its target is unknown. Repertoires were generated with immunoSEQ multiplex PCR, while TCRdb's copy carries only in-frame clones and drops some. The profile shows approximately 150,000 clones, roughly 94% of them singletons. Study-wide findings and caveats: Clonal diversity was possibly underestimated, and the donors were mostly white British, with more females. Only 5 to 7 AZD1222 recipients were seropositive at baseline.

Sequenced here: peripheral blood, sampled on day 0 of MenACWY control vaccination. This TCR derives from an adult in good health.

Here the CDR3 reads CASSEMTGANYGYTF. The CDR3 coding sequence is TGTGCCAGCAGCGAAATGACAGGAGCTAACTATGGCTACACCTTC. The gene calls are TRBV6-6 and TRBJ1-2; possible D gene TRBD1, 6 bases. The ends were cut back, 6 bases at V and 0 bases at J, with 14 bases in the middle. The CDR3 has 15 amino acids. Germline CDR1 MNHNY, CDR2 SVGAGI (reference sequence).